Listed below are T cell receptor beta chains from one sample, sequenced in a study of T cell responses to AZD1222 COVID-19 vaccine. Here immunoSEQ multiplex PCR was the method, and the copy in TCRdb shows in-frame clones only, minus some. The profile shows about 93,000 clones, 80% to 90% of them singletons. The sample consisted of peripheral blood, taken 28 days after the second AZD1222 dose. These receptors came from an adult who received the AZD1222 COVID-19 vaccine. CDR3s include the opening cysteine and the closing phenylalanine or tryptophan. D genes are given only for firm matches. Where a row states a size, it is once, few, many or the class of an expanded clone; other rows omit it.

>TRBV12-3/TRBV12-4|-|-|TRBJ2-3
TGTGCCAGCAGCCGGGATACCGATACGCAGTATTTT
CASSRDTDTQYF
>TRBV27|-|-|TRBJ1-5
TGTGCCAGCAGTCGAAACAGGGATAGCAATCAGCCCCAGCATTTT
CASSRNRDSNQPQHF
>TRBV7-9|TRBD1|-|TRBJ2-7
TGTGCCAGCAGCGGCAGGACAGGGGATTACGAGCAGTACTTC
CASSGRTGDYEQYF
>TRBV6-4|TRBD1|-|TRBJ2-2
TGTGCCAGCAGTGACTCGAGACAGGGGTCCGGGGAGCTGTTTTTT
CASSDSRQGSGELFF
>TRBV29-1|TRBD2|-|TRBJ2-1
TGCAGCGTTGAAGATCGGGAAGCGGGAGTTTACAATGAGCAGTTCTTC
CSVEDREAGVYNEQFF
>TRBV2|-|-|TRBJ1-4
TGTGCCAGCAGTGACCCCAATGAAAAACTGTTTTTT
CASSDPNEKLFF
>TRBV9|-|-|TRBJ1-1
TGTGCCAGCAGCTTCCAGGACAGCCCAGCTGAAGCTTTCTTT
CASSFQDSPAEAFF
>TRBV4-3|-|-|TRBJ1-6
TGCGCCAGCAGCCAAGATAGCAGGAATTCACCCCTCCACTTT
CASSQDSRNSPLHF
>TRBV6-1|-|-|TRBJ1-2
TGTGCCAGCAGTGATTTACACCGAAACTATGGCTACACCTTC
CASSDLHRNYGYTF
>TRBV5-4|TRBD2|-|TRBJ2-5
TGTGCCAGCAGCGGAGGACTAGCGGAAGAGACCCAGTACTTC
CASSGGLAEETQYF
>TRBV19|TRBD2|-|TRBJ2-1
TGTGCCAGTAGTATAGAACAGTCTAGCGGGACCTCCGATGAGCAGTTCTTC
CASSIEQSSGTSDEQFF
>TRBV4-3|TRBD2|-|TRBJ2-7
TGCGCCAGCAGCCAAGACCGTGGGGAGGGTTTTCACGAGCAGTACTTC
CASSQDRGEGFHEQYF
>TRBV4-1|-|once|TRBJ2-7
TGCGCCAGCAGCCAGGGGACCATTCCGGCGGGATGGGACGAGCAGTACTTC
CASSQGTIPAGWDEQYF
>TRBV6-2/TRBV6-3|-|-|TRBJ1-6
TGTGCCAGCAGTTACTCGAGAGGGGGTAATTCACCCCTCCACTTT
CASSYSRGGNSPLHF
>TRBV3-1/TRBV3-2|-|-|TRBJ1-1
TGTGCCAGCAGCCGCGAGGGCGGGCCTGAAGCTTTCTTT
CASSREGGPEAFF
>TRBV10-1|-|few|TRBJ2-1
TGCGCCAGCAGTGAGTCGGTGAGGGGGAGGGATGAGCAGTTCTTC
CASSESVRGRDEQFF